The sequence of this T cell receptor beta chain was determined in a study of control samples from healthy donors and cancer patients. CDR1 is SGDLS, CDR2 YYNGEE, per germline. Trimming took off 4 bases at V and 2 bases at J, with 13 bases between the two ends. The CDR3 totals 15 residues. There are a few counts of this clone. The repertoire was sequenced with immunoSEQ multiplex PCR; TCRdb's copy has only in-frame clones and lacks some. Of around 63,000 clones in the sample, around 87% are singletons; the top ten hold 2% to 2.5%. The J gene is TRBJ2-1, the V gene TRBV9; D gene uncertain. The specimen sequenced was PBMCs. The source of this sequence is a woman between 45 and 60 years old with head and neck cancer. CDR3 loop: CASSRGGFPYNEQFF. CDR3 DNA sequence: TGTGCCAGCAGCCGAGGTGGGTTTCCCTACAATGAGCAGTTCTTC. Complete variable domain (other parts from reference TRBV9 and TRBJ2-1): DSGVTQTPKHLITATGQRVTLRCSPRSGDLSVYWYQQSLDQGLQFLIQYYNGEERAKGNILERFSAQQFPDLHSELNLSSLELGDSALYFCASSRGGFPYNEQFFGPGTRLTVL.